A single T cell receptor (beta chain) is shown here with its context. This record comes from a study of cytomegalovirus exposure and HLA in healthy donors. TCRdb keeps only in-frame clones here, not all; method: immunoSEQ multiplex PCR. Of about 110,000 clones listed, more than 90% are singletons. The source is a woman aged 18-30 years in good health and CMV-seronegative. Source material: PBMCs.

The CDR3 DNA reads TGTGCCAGCAGCGCGACTAGAGGGAGGCAAGATACGCAGTATTTT. Protein: CASSATRGRQDTQYF. V gene TRBV7-3 combines with J gene TRBJ2-3; tentative D call: TRBD2 (6 bases). V was clipped by 5 bases and J by 5 bases, with 17 bases between them. Germline V gene data show CDR1 as SGHTA and CDR2 as FQGTGA. This CDR3 region has 15 residues.